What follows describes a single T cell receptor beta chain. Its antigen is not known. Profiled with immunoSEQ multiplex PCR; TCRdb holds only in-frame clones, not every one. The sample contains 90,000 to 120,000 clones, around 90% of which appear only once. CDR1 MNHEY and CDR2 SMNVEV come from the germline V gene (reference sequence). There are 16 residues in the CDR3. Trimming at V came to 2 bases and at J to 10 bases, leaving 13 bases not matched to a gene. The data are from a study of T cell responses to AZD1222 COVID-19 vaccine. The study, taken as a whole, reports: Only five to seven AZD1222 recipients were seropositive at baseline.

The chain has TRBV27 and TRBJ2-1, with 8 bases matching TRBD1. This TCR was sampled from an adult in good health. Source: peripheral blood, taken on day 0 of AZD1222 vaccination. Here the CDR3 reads CASSLSYGQGTREQFF. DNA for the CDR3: TGTGCCAGCAGTTTAAGTTACGGACAGGGTACGAGGGAGCAGTTCTTC.